Shown below are 9 T cell receptor beta chains from a single sample sequenced in a study of blood T cells in healthy people across ages. With a J-beta primer mix and a sample-barcoded 5' primer, a second PCR ran about 7 to 12 cycles. TCRdb re-derived calls from the 5' RACE reads in MiXCR, one entry per CDR3 protein. The table records hundreds of thousands of distinct CDR3 sequences, about 32% of them present only once. What was sequenced was blood. These receptors were collected from a woman older than 75 in good health.

CDR3 protein: CASSERNIQYF. As DNA, the CDR3 is TGTGCCAGCAGCGAGAGAAACATTCAGTACTTC. The rearrangement joins TRBV7-2 to TRBJ2-4; D uncertain. The V end was cut by 5 bases, the J end by 6 bases, with 5 bases between. CDR1 is SGHTA and CDR2 is FQGNSA in the germline V gene. The CDR3 contains 11 residues.

Note on this clonotype: A read error may account for a junction end that differs from germline. This chain connects TRBV12-3 or TRBV12-4 to TRBJ2-3; 10 bases align to TRBD2. The CDR3 covers 17 residues. CDR3 nucleotides: TGTGCCAGCAGTTTGCTAAGCGGGGGGGCCAGGACAGATGCGCAGTATTTT. This encodes CASSLLSGGARTDAQYF.

The genes are TRBV7-3 and TRBJ1-1, with TRBD1 as a possible D gene (6 bases). V dropped 2 bases and J dropped 4 bases, with 11 bases sitting between them. The CDR3 length is 14 residues. The germline V gene encodes CDR1 SGHTA and CDR2 FQGTGA. The CDR3 DNA reads TGTGCCAGCAGCTTACACAGGGTCGGCACTGAAGCTTTCTTT. Its translation is CASSLHRVGTEAFF. Variable domain in full (rest from reference TRBV7-3 and TRBJ1-1): GAGVSQTPSNKVTEKGKYVELRCDPISGHTALYWYRQSLGQGPEFLIYFQGTGAADDSGLPNDRFFAVRPEGSVSTLKIQRTERGDSAVYLCASSLHRVGTEAFFGQGTRLTVV.

On this clonotype itself: Just one base apart from a much larger clone, this may be a read error. The chain carries TRBV5-4 and TRBJ2-3; a possible D gene is TRBD2 (6 bases). From germline, CDR1 is SGHNT and CDR2 YYREEE (reference sequence). The CDR3 sequence is 14 residues long. CDR3 coding DNA: TGTGCCCGCAGCCCTGGACTACACACAGATACGCAGTATTTT. It yields the protein CARSPGLHTDTQYF.

The chain recombines TRBV5-1 with TRBJ2-7, with a weak D call TRBD1 (5 bases). The CDR3 loop spans 14 amino acids. Germline loops: CDR1 SGHRS, CDR2 YFSETQ. Trimming removed 0 bases at V and 3 bases at J, with 10 bases between. The CDR3 DNA reads as TGCGCCAGCAGCTTGGGTGACAGTCTCTACGAGCAGTACTTC. It translates to CASSLGDSLYEQYF.

The chain couples TRBV7-2 to TRBJ2-7; 11 bases line up with TRBD2. V trimming: 5 bases; J trimming: 4 bases; junction bases outside the gene matches: 4. CDR3 length: 14 residues. Germline V gene lookup returns CDR1 SGHTA and CDR2 FQGNSA. The CDR3 sequence: CASSPTSGRYEQYF. As DNA, the CDR3 is TGTGCCAGCAGCCCTACTAGCGGGAGATACGAGCAGTACTTC.

J is TRBJ2-7 and V is TRBV5-1, with 9 bases matching TRBD1. The CDR3 totals 15 residues. Looked up from germline, CDR1 is SGHRS and CDR2 is YFSETQ. Losses at the gene ends were 0 bases for V and 6 bases for J; bases not matched to a gene: 7. This CDR3 reads CASSLVLGQGGEQYF. The CDR3 nucleotides read TGCGCCAGCAGCTTGGTGTTGGGACAGGGAGGCGAGCAGTACTTC.

Remarks on this clonotype: A much larger clone sits a single nucleotide away, making a read error possible. This rearrangement joins TRBV4-1 to TRBJ2-5; 8 bases match TRBD2. Trimming took 4 bases from V and 4 from J; bases not matched to a gene: 11. CDR3 length equals 16 residues. From germline, CDR1 is MGHRA and CDR2 YSYEKL. The CDR3 is CASSLASGSLGETQYF. CDR3 DNA: TGCGCCAGCAGCCTAGCCAGCGGGAGTTTAGGAGAGACCCAGTACTTC.

This clonotype was recorded only once. This sequence joins TRBV6-1 and TRBJ2-3, with TRBD2 matching 11 bases. Per the germline V gene, CDR1 is MNHNS and CDR2 is SASEGT. The CDR3 has 15 residues. The V segment lost 5 bases and the J segment 6 bases; nucleotides outside the gene matches: 7. CDR3: CASSQLAGVPDTQYF. Here the CDR3 DNA reads TGTGCCAGCAGTCAACTAGCGGGAGTACCGGATACGCAGTATTTT.